This T cell receptor (beta chain) was documented in a study of shared clonotypes between healthy human individuals. Study background: CD8 memory received one plate per donor, CD8 naive two, CD4 memory three and CD4 naive three. The study, taken as a whole, reports: Depth of sequencing was expected to influence donor clonotype sharing. In general, naive subsets displayed greater estimated richness than memory subsets did. Sharing across four donors was seen in 4% to 6.5% of naive CD4 clonotypes.

A note on this clone: Its antigen is as yet unknown.

Selected positively for CCR7 and CD45RO-negative, naive CD8 cells excluded terminally differentiated effector memory CD45RA+ cells. The assay was immunoSEQ multiplex PCR, and TCRdb's table has in-frame clones only and misses some. The sample has about 590,000 clones; roughly 95% are singletons. This CDR3 is 14 amino acids long. V lost 9 bases and J lost 1, with 15 bases in between. Germline loops: CDR1 MNHEY, CDR2 SVGAGI. V is TRBV6-5 and J is TRBJ1-1, with a weak D call TRBD1 (5 bases). Sequenced sample: naive CD8+ T cells sorted from blood. The clonotype originates from a woman in her twenties or thirties in good health. CDR3 amino acids: CASSVGDSNTEAFF. The CDR3 DNA sequence: TGTGCCAGTAGCGTCGGGGACTCGAACACTGAAGCTTTCTTT.